Following are 3 T cell receptor beta chains from one sample sequenced in a study of post-analysis software for immune sequencing data. Antigens for these TCRs are unknown. Libraries were made from TCR beta cDNA, and they carried unique molecular identifiers. TCRdb re-called the PCR reads with MiXCR, one entry per CDR3 protein. The table has hundreds of thousands of distinct CDR3 sequences, around a third seen once. The study's findings and limits: Higher frequency in patients than in controls was seen for about five TRBV segments, with TRBV5-6, TRBV5-1 and TRBV20-1 among them.

Sequenced material: blood. All receptors derive from a girl aged 5-17 years with multiple sclerosis.

The V and J genes are TRBV12-3 or TRBV12-4 and TRBJ2-7; D is unclear. This CDR3 is built from 12 residues. V was cut by 5 bases and J by 6 bases, with 11 bases left in between. CDR3: CASSPWVSEQYF. In DNA form, the CDR3 reads TGTGCCAGCAGTCCTTGGGTCTCCGAGCAGTACTTC.

This clonotype was counted ten times or more. The chain joins TRBV12-3 or TRBV12-4 to TRBJ2-1; 8 positions match TRBD1. The V segment lost 6 bases and the J segment 8 bases; nucleotides outside the gene matches: 12. The CDR3 is 15 amino acids. The CDR3 region has the DNA TGTGCCAGCAGCTTCGGACAGGGTGCACGTGATGAGCAGTTCTTC. This encodes CASSFGQGARDEQFF.

This clonotype was counted a few times. CDR3: CASSQARGGWEQYF. The CDR3 bases are TGCGCCAGCAGCCAAGCAAGAGGGGGCTGGGAGCAGTACTTC. V gene TRBV4-1 combines with J gene TRBJ2-7; TRBD1 matches 7 bases. This CDR3 has 14 residues. Germline V gene lookup returns CDR1 MGHRA and CDR2 YSYEKL. Germline trimming cut 1 base from V and 7 bases from J; bases unmatched to any gene: 7.